This TCR beta chain was sequenced for a study of shared clonotypes between healthy human individuals. Study results and caveats: Clonotypes that were shared across a few donors made up roughly 5.2% of naive CD4 clonotypes. Only blood samples were collected, and tissue repertoires likely differ.

The germline gives CDR1 LGHNA, CDR2 YSLEER. V shed 10 bases, J shed 3 bases, and the junction held 15 bases outside the gene matches. The CDR3 sequence is 15 residues long. Assay: immunoSEQ multiplex PCR; the TCRdb copy retains only in-frame clones and omits some. The data show 2 million to 2.5 million clones, just over 90% seen once. A note on this clone: No antigen is known for it.

A split of CD4+ cells into CD45RA+ naive and CD45RA-negative memory subsets was performed. Sequencing was carried out using naive CD4+ T cells from PBMCs. This sample's subset: CD45RA+ positively selected. This TCR was sampled from a man in his late teens or twenties in good health. Some clones in this sample may be carry-over from other donors' samples. V usage is TRBV4-3 and J usage is TRBJ2-7, with 7 bases fitting TRBD2. DNA of the CDR3: TGCGCCACCCCGACTAGCCCCCTGGGGGGCTACGAGCAGTACTTC. It encodes CATPTSPLGGYEQYF.